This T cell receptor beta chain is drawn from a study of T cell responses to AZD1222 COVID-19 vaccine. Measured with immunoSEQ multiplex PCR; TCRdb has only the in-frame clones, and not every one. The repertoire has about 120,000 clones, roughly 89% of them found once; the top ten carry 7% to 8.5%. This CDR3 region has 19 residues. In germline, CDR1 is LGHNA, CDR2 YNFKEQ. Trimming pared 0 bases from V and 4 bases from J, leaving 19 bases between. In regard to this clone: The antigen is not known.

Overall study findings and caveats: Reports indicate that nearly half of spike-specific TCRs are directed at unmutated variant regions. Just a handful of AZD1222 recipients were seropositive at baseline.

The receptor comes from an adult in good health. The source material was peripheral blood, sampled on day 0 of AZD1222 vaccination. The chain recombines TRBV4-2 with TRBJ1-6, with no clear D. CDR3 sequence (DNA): TGTGCCAGCAGCCAAGAATTTCCTCGGGTCGAACTGTATAATTCACCCCTCCACTTT. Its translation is CASSQEFPRVELYNSPLHF.